The present T cell receptor beta chain was sequenced within a study of spatial heterogeneity in lung cancer. Study in general: The study consistently detected more beta-chain than alpha-chain sequences. Every unique TCR and UMI combination, on average, appeared more than ten times in raw reads. Regarding the study as a whole: Ubiquitous expanded tumor TCRs appeared in blood more at resection than follow-up.

There are a few counts of this clonotype. Its target is not known. Time point denoted: sample taken at primary tumor resection. From tumor, nontumor lung or frozen PBMC, whole RNA was taken unsorted for sequencing. A total of roughly 72 untreated early-stage non-small cell lung cancer patients served as donors. Using its own MiXCR run on the 5' RACE reads, TCRdb lists one record per CDR3 protein. There are 82,000 or so distinct CDR3 sequences in the sample; over 9.5% occur only once, and 4.5% to 5.5% lies in the top ten. CDR1 and CDR2 (germline): MGHDK, SYGVNS. J gave up 2 bases and V 2 bases, and 4 bases lay outside the gene matches. The CDR3 consists of 16 residues.

This chain joins TRBV25-1 and TRBJ1-3; 9 bases align to TRBD1. The receptor was isolated from a male donor with early-stage non-small cell lung cancer. Here the sequenced sample was PBMCs, taken at surgery. The CDR3 reads CASSERTGVAGNTIYF. DNA of the CDR3: TGTGCCAGCAGTGAACGGACAGGGGTTGCTGGAAACACCATATATTTT.